The text below deals with one T cell receptor beta chain. Antigen specificity is unknown. This record belongs to a study of cytomegalovirus exposure and HLA in healthy donors. Study results and caveats: There were a few CMV-associated chains whose specificity for CMV antigens was confirmed in vitro. The study flagged around 150 TCR beta chains as cytomegalovirus-associated.

The donors were members of the validation cohort, which comprised 120 subjects and was separate from the first cohort of roughly 700 subjects. Method: immunoSEQ multiplex PCR; TCRdb's copy keeps in-frame clones and lacks some. The sample carries about 160,000 clones, roughly 89% recorded once. V lost 5 bases to trimming and J lost 1 base; unmatched junction nucleotides: 8. The germline V gene encodes CDR1 LNHDA and CDR2 SQIVND (reference sequence). CDR3 length: 15 amino acids. The sequence derives from a woman younger than 35 in good health and CMV-seropositive. The chain employs TRBV19 and TRBJ2-7; TRBD1 matches 7 bases. The sample consisted of PBMCs. CDR3 sequence: CASSSIGTASYEQYF. The DNA of the CDR3 is TGTGCCAGTAGTTCGATCGGGACAGCTTCCTACGAGCAGTACTTC.